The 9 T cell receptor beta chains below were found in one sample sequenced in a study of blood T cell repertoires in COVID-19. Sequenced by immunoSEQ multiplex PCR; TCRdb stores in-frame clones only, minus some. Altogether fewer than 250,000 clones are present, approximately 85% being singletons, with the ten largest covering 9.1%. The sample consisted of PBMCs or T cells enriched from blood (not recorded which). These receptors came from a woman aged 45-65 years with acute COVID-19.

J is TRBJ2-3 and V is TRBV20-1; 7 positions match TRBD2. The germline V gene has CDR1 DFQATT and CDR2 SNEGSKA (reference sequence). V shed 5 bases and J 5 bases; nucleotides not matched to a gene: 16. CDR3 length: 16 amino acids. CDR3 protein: CSARGAGRYGGDTQYF. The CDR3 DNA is TGCAGTGCTCGTGGCGCCGGGAGGTATGGAGGAGATACGCAGTATTTT.

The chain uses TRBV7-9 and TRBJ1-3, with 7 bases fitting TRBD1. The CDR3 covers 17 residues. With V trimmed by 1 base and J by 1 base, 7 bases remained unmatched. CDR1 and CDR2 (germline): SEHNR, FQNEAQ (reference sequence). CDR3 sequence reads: CASSLVHGTESGNTIYF. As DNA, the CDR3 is TGTGCCAGCAGCTTAGTCCACGGGACAGAATCTGGAAACACCATATATTTT.

The CDR3 is CASNRAGTQLETQYF. CDR3 in DNA: TGTGCCAGCAACCGGGCGGGCACTCAGCTAGAGACCCAGTACTTC. The chain joins TRBV5-4 to TRBJ2-5; D possibly corresponds to TRBD2 (5 bases). This CDR3 has 15 amino acids. The germline V gene has CDR1 SGHNT and CDR2 YYREEE (reference sequence). Between the trimmed V and J ends, which lost 6 bases and 4 bases, there was a span of 19 bases.

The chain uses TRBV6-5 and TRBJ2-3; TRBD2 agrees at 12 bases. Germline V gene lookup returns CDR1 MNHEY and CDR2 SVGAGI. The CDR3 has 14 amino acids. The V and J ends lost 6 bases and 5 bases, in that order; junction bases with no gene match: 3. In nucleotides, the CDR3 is TGTGCCAGCAGCCTAGCGGGGGGGGAAGATACGCAGTATTTT. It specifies CASSLAGGEDTQYF.

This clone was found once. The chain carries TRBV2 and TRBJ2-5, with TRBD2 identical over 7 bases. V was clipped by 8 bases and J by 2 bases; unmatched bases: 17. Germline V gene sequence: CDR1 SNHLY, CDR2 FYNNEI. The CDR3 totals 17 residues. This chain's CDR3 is CASPPGSLLAEQETQYF. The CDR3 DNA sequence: TGTGCCAGCCCGCCCGGAAGTCTTCTAGCGGAGCAAGAGACCCAGTACTTC.

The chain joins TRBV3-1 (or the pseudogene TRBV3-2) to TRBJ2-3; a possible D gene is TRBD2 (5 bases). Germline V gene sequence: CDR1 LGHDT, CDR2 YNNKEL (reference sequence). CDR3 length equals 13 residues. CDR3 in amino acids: CAAAVHATDTQYF. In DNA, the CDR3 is TGTGCAGCGGCGGTTCATGCGACAGATACGCAGTATTTT.

CDR3 nucleotide sequence: TGTGCCATCAGTGAGTCGACTACCAGGAACACTGAAGCTTTCTTT. It specifies CAISESTTRNTEAFF. This chain links TRBV10-3 with TRBJ1-1; D gene ambiguous. The CDR3 has 15 amino acids. Germline loops: CDR1 ENHRY, CDR2 SYGVKD. Trimming removed 0 bases at V and 1 base at J, with 9 bases between.

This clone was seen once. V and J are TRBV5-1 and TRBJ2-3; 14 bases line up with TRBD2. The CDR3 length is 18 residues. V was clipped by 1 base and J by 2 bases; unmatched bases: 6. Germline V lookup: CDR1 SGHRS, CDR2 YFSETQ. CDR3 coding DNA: TGCGCCAGCAGCTTGAGTGGGACTAGCGGGAGTGACACAGATACGCAGTATTTT. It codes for CASSLSGTSGSDTDTQYF. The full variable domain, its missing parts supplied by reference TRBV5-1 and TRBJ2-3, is KAGVTQTPRYLIKTRGQQVTLSCSPISGHRSVSWYQQTPGQGLQFLFEYFSETQRNKGNFPGRFSGRQFSNSRSEMNVSTLELGDSALYLCASSLSGTSGSDTDTQYFGPGTRLTVL.

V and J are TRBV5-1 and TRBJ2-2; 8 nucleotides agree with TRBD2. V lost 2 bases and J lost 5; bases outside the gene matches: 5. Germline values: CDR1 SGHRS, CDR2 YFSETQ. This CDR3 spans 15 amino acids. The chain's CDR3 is CASSFSGAGTGELFF. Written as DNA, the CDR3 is TGCGCCAGCAGCTTTAGCGGGGCGGGAACCGGGGAGCTGTTTTTT. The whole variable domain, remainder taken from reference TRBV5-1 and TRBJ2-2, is KAGVTQTPRYLIKTRGQQVTLSCSPISGHRSVSWYQQTPGQGLQFLFEYFSETQRNKGNFPGRFSGRQFSNSRSEMNVSTLELGDSALYLCASSFSGAGTGELFFGEGSRLTVL.